This T cell receptor beta chain was profiled in a study of CD8+ T cells in alopecia areata. Overall study: Female C3H/HeJ mice aged about 6-10 weeks received skin from spontaneously alopecic C3H/HeJ graft donors aged about 6-13 months. Regarding the study as a whole: Higher clonality and more expanded CD8+ clones appeared in lesional than normal scalp.

The germline CDR1 and CDR2 sequences are NNHNN and SYGAGS (reference sequence). The CDR3 is 13 residues long. Of note for this clone: The antigen is undetermined. Mouse gene names and germline throughout. The CDR3 end falls 4 residues outside the read, so it is completed with the germline J gene. Other DNA variants within this sample encode the same CDR3.

CD4, CD8alpha, NKG2D, NKG2ACE and other markers guided sorting of pooled cutaneous lymph node cells. The authors extracted RNA and reverse transcribed it into cDNA as the sequencing template. TCRdb keeps only in-frame clones here, not all; method: immunoSEQ multiplex PCR. This sample carries 200,000 to 300,000 clones, none of them present only once. The chain recombines TRBV13-2 with TRBJ2-7; a weak D match, TRBD1 (5 bases). The clonotype was recovered from a C3H/HeJ mouse with alopecia areata. Strain haplotype at MHC: H2-k. Material: CD4+ T cells sorted from a lymph node. CDR3 DNA, as far as it was read: TGTGCCAGCGGTGATGCAGGCAGGGAT. Protein: CASGDAGRD. The full CDR3 protein reads CASGDAGRDEQYF.